These 6 T cell receptor beta chains originate from one sample sequenced in a study of response to subunit inactivated influenza vaccine. TCRdb re-analysed the RT-PCR reads in MiXCR, keeping a single row per CDR3 protein. The sample has 150,000 to 200,000 distinct CDR3 sequences; about 9% are singletons. Sequencing used non-naive T cells sorted from PBMCs, obtained on the day of vaccination. Receptors originate from a man aged 45-65 years who received an inactivated influenza vaccine.

The V call is TRBV7-6, the J call TRBJ2-3; tentatively, D is TRBD1 or TRBD2 (7 bases each). The CDR3 loop spans 15 amino acids. The V gene lost 1 base and the J gene lost 9 bases, with 17 bases spanning the gap. Germline-derived CDR1 and CDR2 are SGHVS and FNYEAQ. Written as DNA, the CDR3 is TGTGCCAGCAGCTTAGGGTCCCACCAGGGGGGGACGCAGTATTTT. Translating gives CASSLGSHQGGTQYF. Full variable domain (remainder filled in from reference TRBV7-6 and TRBJ2-3): GAGVSQSPRYKVTKRGQDVALRCDPISGHVSLYWYRQALGQGPEFLTYFNYEAQQDKSGLPNDRFSAERPEGSISTLTIQRTEQRDSAMYRCASSLGSHQGGTQYFGPGTRLTVL.

This clonotype was observed at least ten times. V gene TRBV27 combines with J gene TRBJ1-6; D call uncertain. Trimming took 3 bases from V and 9 from J, leaving 6 bases between them. The germline V gene encodes CDR1 MNHEY and CDR2 SMNVEV (reference sequence). The CDR3 covers 12 residues. In DNA, the CDR3 is TGTGCCAGCAGTTTTATTTCTTCACCCCTCCACTTT. Residues: CASSFISSPLHF.

This clonotype occurred a few times. The chain employs TRBV18 and TRBJ1-1, with a possible D match to TRBD1 (5 bases). This CDR3 has 15 amino acids. V dropped 2 bases and J dropped 1 base, with 11 bases sitting between them. From germline, CDR1 is KGHSH and CDR2 LQKENI. The CDR3 spells CASSPGTGPNTEAFF. The CDR3 DNA sequence: TGTGCCAGCTCACCAGGCACAGGCCCGAACACTGAAGCTTTCTTT.

The rearrangement uses TRBV28 and TRBJ1-5, with TRBD1 identical over 7 bases. This CDR3 region has 14 residues. Germline assignment: CDR1 MDHEN and CDR2 SYDVKM. Unmatched junction bases numbered 1, after V lost 5 bases and J lost 0 bases. The CDR3 loop reads CASSTGASNQPQHF. The DNA of the CDR3 is TGTGCCAGCAGTACAGGGGCTAGCAATCAGCCCCAGCATTTT.

The V call is TRBV18, the J call TRBJ2-1; 10 bases are shared with TRBD2. Per the germline V gene, CDR1 is KGHSH and CDR2 is LQKENI. This CDR3 is 15 amino acids long. Losses at the gene ends were 6 bases for V and 2 bases for J; bases not matched to a gene: 4. CDR3: CASSSSGSPYNEQFF. DNA for the CDR3: TGTGCCAGCTCGTCTAGCGGGAGCCCCTACAATGAGCAGTTCTTC.

This clonotype came up a few times. This chain links TRBV6-5 with TRBJ2-3; TRBD1 matches 7 bases. J was trimmed by 2 bases and V by 0 bases; bases with no gene match: 2. CDR1 is MNHEY and CDR2 is SVGAGI in the germline V gene. CDR3 length equals 15 residues. In DNA form, the CDR3 reads TGTGCCAGCAGTTACTCTGGGACAGACACAGATACGCAGTATTTT. This codes for CASSYSGTDTDTQYF.